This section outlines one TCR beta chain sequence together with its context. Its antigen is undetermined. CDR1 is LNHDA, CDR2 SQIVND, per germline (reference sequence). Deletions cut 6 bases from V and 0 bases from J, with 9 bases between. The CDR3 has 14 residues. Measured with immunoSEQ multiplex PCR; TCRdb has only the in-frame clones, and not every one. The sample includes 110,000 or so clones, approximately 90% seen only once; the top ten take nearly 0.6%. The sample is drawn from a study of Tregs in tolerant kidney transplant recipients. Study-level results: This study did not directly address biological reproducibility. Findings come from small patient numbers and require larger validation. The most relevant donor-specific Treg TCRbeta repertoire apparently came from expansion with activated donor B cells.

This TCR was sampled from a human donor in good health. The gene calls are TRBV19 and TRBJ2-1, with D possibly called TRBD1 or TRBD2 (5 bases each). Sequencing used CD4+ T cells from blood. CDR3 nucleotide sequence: TGTGCCAGTAGAGGGGAGTCCTCCTACAATGAGCAGTTCTTC. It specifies CASRGESSYNEQFF.